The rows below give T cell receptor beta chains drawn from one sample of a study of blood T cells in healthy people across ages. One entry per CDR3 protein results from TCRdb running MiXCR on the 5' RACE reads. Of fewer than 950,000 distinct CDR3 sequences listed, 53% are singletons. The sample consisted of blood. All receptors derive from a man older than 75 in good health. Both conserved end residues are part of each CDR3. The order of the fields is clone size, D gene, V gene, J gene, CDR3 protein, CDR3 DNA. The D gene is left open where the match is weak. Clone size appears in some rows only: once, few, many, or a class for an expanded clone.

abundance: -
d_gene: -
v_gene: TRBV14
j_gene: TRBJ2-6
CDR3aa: CASSPRGASSGANVLTF
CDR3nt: TGTGCCAGCAGCCCCAGGGGGGCCAGCTCTGGGGCCAACGTCCTGACTTTC

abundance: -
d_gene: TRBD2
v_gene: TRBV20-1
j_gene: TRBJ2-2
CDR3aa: CSARGLAGVNTGELFF
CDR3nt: TGCAGTGCTAGAGGACTAGCGGGAGTCAACACCGGGGAGCTGTTTTTT

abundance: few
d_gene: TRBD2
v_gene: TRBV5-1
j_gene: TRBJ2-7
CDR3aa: CASSSGGLAGSYEQYF
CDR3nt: TGCGCCAGCAGCTCCGGGGGACTAGCGGGTTCCTACGAGCAGTACTTC

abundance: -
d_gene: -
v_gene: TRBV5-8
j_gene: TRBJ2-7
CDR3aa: CASSGGLTYEQYF
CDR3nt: TGTGCCAGCAGCGGGGGCCTAACCTACGAGCAGTACTTC

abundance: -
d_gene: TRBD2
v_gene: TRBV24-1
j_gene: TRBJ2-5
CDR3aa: CATSDSGLAGEQETQYF
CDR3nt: TGTGCCACCAGTGATTCGGGACTAGCGGGAGAACAAGAGACCCAGTACTTC

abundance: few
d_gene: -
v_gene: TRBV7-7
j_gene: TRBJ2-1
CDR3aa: CASSSGREQFF
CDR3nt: TGTGCCAGCAGCTCCGGCCGCGAGCAGTTCTTC

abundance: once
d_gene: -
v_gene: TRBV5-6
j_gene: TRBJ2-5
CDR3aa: CASSQGPGDGETQYF
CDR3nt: TGTGCCAGCAGCCAGGGGCCAGGCGATGGCGAGACCCAGTACTTC

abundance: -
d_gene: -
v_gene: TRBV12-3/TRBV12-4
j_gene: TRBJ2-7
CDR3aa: CASSLVGHLGRKAQYF
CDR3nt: TGTGCCAGCAGTTTGGTGGGACACCTAGGAAGAAAAGCCCAGTACTTC

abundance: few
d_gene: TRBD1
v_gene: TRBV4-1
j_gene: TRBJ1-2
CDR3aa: CASSRDRGNYGYTF
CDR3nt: TGCGCCAGCAGCCGGGACAGGGGGAACTATGGCTACACCTTC

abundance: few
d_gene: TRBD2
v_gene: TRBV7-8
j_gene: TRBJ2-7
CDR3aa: CASSLVSSGLAVSYEQYF
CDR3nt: TGTGCCAGCAGCTTAGTGTCGTCGGGTCTAGCGGTCTCCTACGAGCAGTACTTC

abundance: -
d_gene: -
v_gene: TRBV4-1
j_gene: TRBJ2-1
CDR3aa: CASSQIAILRGEQFF
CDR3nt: TGCGCCAGCAGCCAAATCGCCATTTTACGTGGGGAGCAGTTCTTC

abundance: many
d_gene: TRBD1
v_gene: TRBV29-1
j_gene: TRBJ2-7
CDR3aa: CSVGGQGEEQYF
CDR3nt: TGCAGCGTTGGGGGACAGGGTGAGGAGCAGTACTTC

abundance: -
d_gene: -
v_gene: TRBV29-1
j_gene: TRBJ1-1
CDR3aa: CSVARGGGTEAFF
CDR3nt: TGCAGCGTCGCGAGGGGGGGCGGCACTGAAGCTTTCTTT

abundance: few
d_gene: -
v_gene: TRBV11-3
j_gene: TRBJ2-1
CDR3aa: CASSPQWGTQFF
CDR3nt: TGTGCCAGCAGCCCCCAGTGGGGGACGCAGTTCTTC

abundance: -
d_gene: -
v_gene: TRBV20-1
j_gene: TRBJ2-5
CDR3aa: CSAREGLSGYQETQYF
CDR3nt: TGCAGTGCTAGAGAGGGGCTTAGCGGTTACCAAGAGACCCAGTACTTC

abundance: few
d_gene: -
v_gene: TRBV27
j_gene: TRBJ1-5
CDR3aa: CASSPHPQRANQPQHF
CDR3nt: TGTGCCAGCAGTCCGCACCCTCAGCGGGCCAATCAGCCCCAGCATTTT

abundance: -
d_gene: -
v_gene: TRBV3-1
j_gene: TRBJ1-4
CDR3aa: CASSQRSGGSNEKLFF
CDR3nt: TGTGCCAGCAGCCAACGTAGTGGAGGATCTAATGAAAAACTGTTTTTT

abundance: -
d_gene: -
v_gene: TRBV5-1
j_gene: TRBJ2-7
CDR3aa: CASSLAAKSSYEQYF
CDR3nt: TGCGCCAGCAGCCTTGCCGCCAAGAGCTCCTACGAGCAGTACTTC

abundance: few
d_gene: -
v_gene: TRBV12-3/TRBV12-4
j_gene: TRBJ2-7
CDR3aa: CASSSTVSSYNEQYF
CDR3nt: TGTGCCAGCAGCTCCACTGTGAGCTCCTACAATGAGCAGTACTTC

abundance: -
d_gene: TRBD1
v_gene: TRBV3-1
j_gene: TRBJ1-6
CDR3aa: CASSQGDRANSPLHF
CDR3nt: TGTGCTAGCAGCCAAGGGGACAGAGCAAATTCACCCCTCCACTTT

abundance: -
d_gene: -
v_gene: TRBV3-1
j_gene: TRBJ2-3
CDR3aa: CASSGGTPRGTDTQYF
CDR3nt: TGTGCCAGCAGCGGCGGGACTCCGCGGGGCACAGATACGCAGTATTTT

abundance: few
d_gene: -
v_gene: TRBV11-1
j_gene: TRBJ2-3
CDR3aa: CASSQTGASTRYAYF
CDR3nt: TGTGCCAGCAGCCAGACAGGCGCTTCCACAAGATACGCGTATTTT

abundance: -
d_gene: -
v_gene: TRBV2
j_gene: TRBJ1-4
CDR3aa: CARSDRTTNEKLFF
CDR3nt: TGTGCCAGATCGGACCGAACGACTAATGAAAAACTGTTTTTT

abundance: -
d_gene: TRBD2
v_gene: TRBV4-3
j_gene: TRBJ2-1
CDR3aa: CASSQASGGAYNEQFF
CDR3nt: TGCGCCAGCAGCCAAGCTAGCGGGGGAGCCTACAATGAGCAGTTCTTC

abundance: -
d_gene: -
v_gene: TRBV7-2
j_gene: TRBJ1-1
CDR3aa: CASSLPRGVEAFF
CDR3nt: TGTGCCAGCAGCCTCCCCCGCGGGGTTGAAGCTTTCTTT

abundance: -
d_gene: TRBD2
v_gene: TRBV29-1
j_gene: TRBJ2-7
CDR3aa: CSVVAGVHEQYF
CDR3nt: TGCAGCGTCGTAGCGGGAGTCCACGAGCAGTACTTC